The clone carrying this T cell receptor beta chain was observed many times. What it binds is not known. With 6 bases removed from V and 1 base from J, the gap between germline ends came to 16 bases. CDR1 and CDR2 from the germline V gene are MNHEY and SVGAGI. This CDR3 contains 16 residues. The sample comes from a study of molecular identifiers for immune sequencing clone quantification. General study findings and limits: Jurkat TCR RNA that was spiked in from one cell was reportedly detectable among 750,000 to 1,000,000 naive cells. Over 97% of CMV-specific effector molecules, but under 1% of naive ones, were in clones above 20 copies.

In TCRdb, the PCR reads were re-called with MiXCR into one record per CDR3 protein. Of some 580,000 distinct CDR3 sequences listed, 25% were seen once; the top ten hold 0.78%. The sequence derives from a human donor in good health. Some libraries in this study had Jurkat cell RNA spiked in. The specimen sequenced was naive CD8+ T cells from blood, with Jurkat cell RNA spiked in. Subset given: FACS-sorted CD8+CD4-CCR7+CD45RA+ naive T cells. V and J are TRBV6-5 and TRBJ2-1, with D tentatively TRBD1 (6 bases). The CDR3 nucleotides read TGTGCCAGCAGCCCCGGACAGAGGAAATCCTACAATGAGCAGTTCTTC. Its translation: CASSPGQRKSYNEQFF.